Below are 23 T cell receptor beta chains sequenced from a single sample in a study of blood T cell repertoires in COVID-19. The repertoire was sequenced with immunoSEQ multiplex PCR; TCRdb's copy has only in-frame clones and lacks some. In the table there are tens of thousands of clones, 75% to 90% of which are singletons. Sequenced input: peripheral blood. The receptors were sampled from a middle-aged man with active or convalescent COVID-19.

The rearrangement uses TRBV11-3 and TRBJ2-1; 8 nucleotides match TRBD1. There are 15 residues in the CDR3. Germline values: CDR1 SGHNT, CDR2 YENEEA. J lost 5 bases, V lost 4 bases, and 7 bases had no gene match. CDR3 DNA sequence: TGTGCCAGCAGCTCCGGGACAGGTAGCCACAATGAGCAGTTCTTC. It is translated as CASSSGTGSHNEQFF.

The V gene is TRBV29-1, the J gene TRBJ2-3, with 9 positions matching TRBD2. V dropped 7 bases and J dropped 4; count of bases not matched to a gene: 9. CDR1 and CDR2 from the germline V gene are SQVTM and ANQGSEA. CDR3 length: 14 residues. CDR3 bases: TGCAGCGCACTGGAGCGGGAGGTCTCAGATACGCAGTATTTT. Protein product: CSALEREVSDTQYF.

The chain carries TRBV2 and TRBJ1-1, with 7 bases matching TRBD1. J was trimmed by 1 base and V by 7 bases; bases with no gene match: 12. The germline V gene encodes CDR1 SNHLY and CDR2 FYNNEI. The CDR3 sequence is 16 residues long. The CDR3 loop reads CASTTLRGLENTEAFF. CDR3 coding DNA: TGTGCCAGCACCACGTTAAGGGGGCTGGAGAACACTGAAGCTTTCTTT.

This rearrangement joins TRBV30 to TRBJ2-7; 8 bases map to TRBD1. Unmatched junction bases numbered 9, after V lost 1 base and J lost 1 base. The germline CDR1 and CDR2 sequences are GTSNPN and SVGIG (reference sequence). The CDR3 sequence is 16 residues long. DNA for the CDR3: TGTGCCTGGAGTGCTGGGGCCGGGACAGGATCCTACGAGCAGTACTTC. Translation: CAWSAGAGTGSYEQYF.

This chain joins TRBV7-8 and TRBJ1-1; no reliable D call. CDR1 SGHVS and CDR2 FQNEAQ come from the germline V gene. With 1 base removed from V and 1 base from J, the gap between germline ends came to 7 bases. The CDR3 runs 14 residues. CDR3 region: CASSLGHTNTEAFF. The CDR3 DNA reads as TGTGCCAGCAGCTTAGGACATACGAACACTGAAGCTTTCTTT.

The V call is TRBV7-8, the J call TRBJ2-4; D gene uncertain. CDR3 length: 15 residues. V was shortened by 5 bases and J by 0 bases, with 11 bases between the two germline ends. Germline loops: CDR1 SGHVS, CDR2 FQNEAQ. The CDR3 nucleotides read TGTGCCAGCAGCCCGTACACCACAGCCAAAAACATTCAGTACTTC. Its translation is CASSPYTTAKNIQYF.

This clone was observed a single time. This chain connects TRBV6-5 to TRBJ2-2; a weak D match, TRBD1 (6 bases). This CDR3 spans 16 amino acids. Germline CDR1 is MNHEY and CDR2 is SVGAGI. V shed 0 bases and J shed 7 bases, with 15 bases lying between them. CDR3 DNA: TGTGCCAGCAGTTACTCAAGGGGGACGGCGGGCGGGGAGCTGTTTTTT. Translation gives CASSYSRGTAGGELFF.

As DNA, the CDR3 is TGCGCCAGCAGCCACACCGGGGGATCAACCTACGAGCAGTACTTC. Amino acids: CASSHTGGSTYEQYF. The chain links TRBV4-1 to TRBJ2-7; a weak D match, TRBD2 (6 bases). V lost 3 bases to trimming and J lost 2 bases, with 14 bases between them. Germline CDR1 and CDR2: MGHRA and YSYEKL. The CDR3 is made up of 15 amino acids.

V usage is TRBV19 and J usage is TRBJ1-5; tentative D call: TRBD1 (6 bases). V shed 9 bases and J shed 8 bases, with 23 bases lying between them. The CDR3 consists of 15 residues. The germline CDR1 and CDR2 sequences are LNHDA and SQIVND (reference sequence). The DNA for the CDR3 is TGTGCCAGCAAACCCCAGGGGAGGGTGGGGGAGCCCCAGCATTTT. Its translation is CASKPQGRVGEPQHF.

The rearrangement uses TRBV4-3 and TRBJ2-1; 7 nucleotides line up with TRBD2. Germline V lookup: CDR1 LGHNA, CDR2 YSLEER. The CDR3 spans 15 residues. The V and J ends lost 0 bases and 4 bases, in that order; junction bases with no gene match: 3. The CDR3 loop reads CASSQEASGYNEQFF. The CDR3 nucleotides read TGCGCCAGCAGCCAAGAGGCTAGCGGTTACAATGAGCAGTTCTTC.

Only a few counts were recorded for this clone. The CDR3 DNA sequence: TGTGCCAGCAGTTTAGTCGGGACTAGAGGCGAGCAGTACTTC. Protein: CASSLVGTRGEQYF. The rearrangement links TRBV27 to TRBJ2-7; 8 positions match TRBD2. CDR1 MNHEY and CDR2 SMNVEV come from the germline V gene (reference sequence). The CDR3 is 14 amino acids. Trimming cost V 2 bases and J 6 bases; bases outside gene matches: 6.

The rearrangement joins TRBV19 to TRBJ2-4; TRBD1 matches at 7 bases. The CDR3 is made up of 13 amino acids. Trimming cost V 5 bases and J 14 bases; bases outside gene matches: 12. Per germline, CDR1 LNHDA and CDR2 SQIVND (reference sequence). The CDR3 protein is CASSEARRGIEYF. The CDR3 DNA sequence: TGTGCCAGTAGTGAGGCCCGCAGGGGGATAGAGTACTTC.

The chain joins TRBV7-8 to TRBJ2-5; 12 bases map to TRBD2. Looked up from germline, CDR1 is SGHVS and CDR2 is FQNEAQ. The CDR3 consists of 18 residues. V gave up 5 bases and J gave up 5 bases; unmatched junction bases: 15. Here the CDR3 DNA reads TGTGCCAGCAGCATCCCGACTAGCGGGAGATCCTTCGGGGAGACCCAGTACTTC. Amino acids: CASSIPTSGRSFGETQYF. Together with reference TRBV7-8 and TRBJ2-5, the CDR3 gives the full variable domain: GAGVSQSPRYKVAKRGQDVALRCDPISGHVSLFWYQQALGQGPEFLTYFQNEAQLDKSGLPSDRFFAERPEGSVSTLKIQRTQQEDSAVYLCASSIPTSGRSFGETQYFGPGTRLLVL.

The V and J genes are TRBV3-1 (or the pseudogene TRBV3-2) and TRBJ2-5; possibly TRBD2 for D (5 bases). Germline CDR1 reads LGHDT; CDR2 reads YNNKEL (reference sequence). Trimming took 4 bases from V and 5 from J, leaving 8 bases between them. The CDR3 sequence is 12 residues long. CDR3 sequence: CASSRIAETQYF. The CDR3 DNA is TGTGCCAGCAGCCGGATAGCGGAGACCCAGTACTTC.

The rearrangement links TRBV6-5 to TRBJ1-6; D unresolved. From germline, CDR1 is MNHEY and CDR2 SVGAGI. Trimming pared 1 base from V and 7 bases from J, leaving 8 bases between. The CDR3 has 14 residues. CDR3 sequence (DNA): TGTGCCAGCAGTTACTTGTTACAAAATTCACCCCTCCACTTT. This codes for CASSYLLQNSPLHF.

The chain uses TRBV6-1 and TRBJ2-3; D gene ambiguous. The CDR3 spans 14 residues. In germline, CDR1 is MNHNS, CDR2 SASEGT. V lost 3 bases to trimming and J lost 2 bases, with 9 bases between them. DNA for the CDR3: TGTGCCAGCAGTGAGACTTGGTCCACAGATACGCAGTATTTT. Its translation is CASSETWSTDTQYF.

The chain has TRBV7-8 and TRBJ2-7, with 7 bases that match TRBD1. From germline, CDR1 is SGHVS and CDR2 FQNEAQ. V shed 5 bases and J 0 bases; nucleotides not matched to a gene: 7. This CDR3 region has 15 residues. CDR3 sequence reads: CASSARGQISYEQYF. CDR3 DNA sequence: TGTGCCAGCAGCGCGAGGGGACAGATCTCCTACGAGCAGTACTTC.

A remark on this clone: Within the sample, other DNA sequences also encode this same CDR3. The chain joins TRBV3-1 (or the pseudogene TRBV3-2) to TRBJ1-2; D gene uncertain. This CDR3 has 13 amino acids. V dropped 4 bases and J dropped 2 bases, with 8 bases sitting between them. CDR1 is LGHDT, CDR2 YNNKEL, per germline (reference sequence). The CDR3 DNA reads as TGTGCCAGCAGCCGTCAGGTCAACTATGGCTACACCTTC. As protein: CASSRQVNYGYTF.

The CDR3 here is CASSRGLVSSYEQYF. CDR3 DNA: TGTGCCAGTAGTCGCGGACTGGTTAGCTCCTACGAGCAGTACTTC. V gene TRBV19 combines with J gene TRBJ2-7, with a possible D match to TRBD2 (5 bases). The CDR3 loop spans 15 amino acids. Trimming stripped 5 bases from V and 0 bases from J, with 14 bases between. Germline CDR1 LNHDA, CDR2 SQIVND (reference sequence).

The chain is built from TRBV19 and TRBJ1-1, with 9 positions matching TRBD1. Germline V gives CDR1 LNHDA, CDR2 SQIVND (reference sequence). CDR3 size: 15 residues. J was trimmed by 1 base and V by 2 bases; bases with no gene match: 2. The CDR3 sequence: CASSIRDRENTEAFF. CDR3 nucleotide sequence: TGTGCCAGTAGTATAAGGGACAGGGAGAACACTGAAGCTTTCTTT. The full variable domain, in which reference TRBV19 and TRBJ1-1 provide the parts outside the CDR3, is DGGITQSPKYLFRKEGQNVTLSCEQNLNHDAMYWYRQDPGQGLRLIYYSQIVNDFQKGDIAEGYSVSREKKESFPLTVTSAQKNPTAFYLCASSIRDRENTEAFFGQGTRLTVV.

This sequence joins TRBV4-3 and TRBJ2-7; D perhaps matches TRBD1 (6 bases). The CDR3 runs 18 residues. Germline V gives CDR1 LGHNA, CDR2 YSLEER. V gave up 1 base and J gave up 5 bases, with 24 bases separating them. CDR3: CASSQAFGQQGVWNEQYF. In DNA form, the CDR3 reads TGCGCCAGCAGCCAAGCGTTCGGGCAACAGGGAGTGTGGAACGAGCAGTACTTC.

The genes are TRBV30 and TRBJ1-1; D not certain. Germline CDR1 and CDR2: GTSNPN and SVGIG (reference sequence). The CDR3 is 12 residues long. With 2 bases removed from V and 1 base from J, the gap between germline ends came to 5 bases. CDR3 sequence (DNA): TGTGCCTGGAGTCGACAGAACACTGAAGCTTTCTTT. The encoded protein is CAWSRQNTEAFF.

A single count supports this clone. V gene TRBV29-1 combines with J gene TRBJ2-7, with TRBD2 matching over 16 bases. Germline V lookup: CDR1 SQVTM, CDR2 ANQGSEA. The V and J ends lost 6 bases and 2 bases, in that order; junction bases with no gene match: 4. This CDR3 contains 15 residues. Here the CDR3 DNA reads TGCAGCGTCTCCGGGACTAGCGGGAGGGCCTACGAGCAGTACTTC. It is translated as CSVSGTSGRAYEQYF.